Reported below is one T cell receptor (beta chain). This record comes from a study of CD8 T cells in Susac syndrome. Random hexamers were used to reverse transcribe an amount of roughly 0.5 to 1 ug RNA. TCRdb passed the immunoSEQ multiplex PCR reads through MiXCR, listing each CDR3 protein once. The table records more than 150,000 distinct CDR3 sequences, 94% of them present only once. CD8+ and CD4+ T cells circulating in blood were sequenced for TCR beta. Losses at the gene ends were 4 bases for V and 5 bases for J; bases not matched to a gene: 17. From germline, CDR1 is LGHDT and CDR2 YNNKEL (reference sequence). This CDR3 region has 19 residues.

The chain recombines TRBV3-1 with TRBJ2-2, with 9 positions matching TRBD1. The clonotype comes from a human donor with multiple sclerosis. The sample consisted of CD8+ T cells from PBMCs. CDR3 bases: TGTGCCAGCAGCCCTTACGCCCCGGACAGGGGAGAACGGACCGGGGAGCTGTTTTTT. This sequence encodes CASSPYAPDRGERTGELFF.